The sequence of this TCR beta chain was determined in a study of graft-versus-host responses after intestinal transplantation. Across the whole study: Isolated intestinal, liver-intestinal, or multivisceral transplants were what recipients had. Anti-thymocyte globulin induction, then tacrolimus and steroids for two to four years, went to all recipients.

Study outcomes and limitations: Some GvH clones were seen earlier in gut or blood, suggesting intestinal origin. When patients had graft-donor T cell macrochimerism, their allografts held high graft-versus-host to host-versus-graft clonal ratios.

On this clone itself: Its antigen is currently unknown.

CDR1 is LNHDA, CDR2 SQIVND, per germline (reference sequence). This CDR3 is built from 14 residues. V shed 10 bases and J shed 9 bases, with 22 bases lying between them. Profiled with immunoSEQ multiplex PCR; TCRdb holds only in-frame clones, not every one. The sample holds tens of thousands of clones, around 91% seen once. This TCR was sampled from a human patient who received an intestinal transplant, so some T cells may come from the graft donor. J is TRBJ2-1 and V is TRBV19, with D possibly being TRBD2 (6 bases). Specimen: PBMCs, collected roughly 120 days after intestinal transplantation. The chain's CDR3 is CAIRPGLTSGEQFF. For the CDR3, the DNA is TGTGCCATTAGACCGGGACTTACTTCGGGTGAGCAGTTCTTC.